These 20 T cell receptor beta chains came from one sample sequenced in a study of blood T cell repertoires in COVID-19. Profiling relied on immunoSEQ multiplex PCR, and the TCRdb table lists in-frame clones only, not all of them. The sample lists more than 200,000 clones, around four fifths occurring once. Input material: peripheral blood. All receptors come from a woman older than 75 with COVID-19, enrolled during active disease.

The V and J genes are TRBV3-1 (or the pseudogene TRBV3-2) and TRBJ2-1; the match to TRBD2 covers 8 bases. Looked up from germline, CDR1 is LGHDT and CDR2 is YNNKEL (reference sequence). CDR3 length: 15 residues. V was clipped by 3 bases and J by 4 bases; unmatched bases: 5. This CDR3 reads CASSQPGLVYNEQFF. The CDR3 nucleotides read TGTGCCAGCAGCCAGCCGGGACTAGTTTACAATGAGCAGTTCTTC.

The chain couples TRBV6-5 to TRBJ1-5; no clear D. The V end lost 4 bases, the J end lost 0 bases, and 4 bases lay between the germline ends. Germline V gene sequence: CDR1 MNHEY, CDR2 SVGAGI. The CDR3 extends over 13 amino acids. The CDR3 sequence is CASSSYSNQPQHF. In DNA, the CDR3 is TGTGCCAGCAGTTCTTATAGCAATCAGCCCCAGCATTTT.

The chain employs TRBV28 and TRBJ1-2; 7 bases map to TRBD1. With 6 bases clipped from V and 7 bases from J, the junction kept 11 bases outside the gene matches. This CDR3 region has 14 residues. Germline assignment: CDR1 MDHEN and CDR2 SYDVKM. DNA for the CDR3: TGTGCCAGCAGAGGGGGCAGGGTCCTATCTGGCTACACCTTC. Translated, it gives CASRGGRVLSGYTF.

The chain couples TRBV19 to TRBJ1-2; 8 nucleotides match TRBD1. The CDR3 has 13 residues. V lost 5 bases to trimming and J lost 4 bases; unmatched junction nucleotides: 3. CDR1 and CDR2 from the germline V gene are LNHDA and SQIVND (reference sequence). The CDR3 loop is CASSPGTGYGYTF. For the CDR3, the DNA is TGTGCCAGTAGTCCGGGGACAGGCTATGGCTACACCTTC.

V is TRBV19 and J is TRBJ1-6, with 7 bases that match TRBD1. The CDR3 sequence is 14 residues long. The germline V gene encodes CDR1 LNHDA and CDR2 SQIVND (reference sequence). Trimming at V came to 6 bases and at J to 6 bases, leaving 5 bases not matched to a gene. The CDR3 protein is CASRDPGGNSPLHF. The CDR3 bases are TGTGCCAGTAGGGATCCAGGGGGTAATTCACCCCTCCACTTT.

DNA for the CDR3: TGTGCCACCAGCGGACCGATGACAGGGGATGAGCAGTTCTTC. Its protein product is CATSGPMTGDEQFF. The chain combines TRBV24-1 with TRBJ2-1; 8 nucleotides align to TRBD1. This CDR3 contains 14 residues. Germline V lookup: CDR1 KGHDR, CDR2 SFDVKD. Trimming cost V 7 bases and J 8 bases; bases outside gene matches: 9.

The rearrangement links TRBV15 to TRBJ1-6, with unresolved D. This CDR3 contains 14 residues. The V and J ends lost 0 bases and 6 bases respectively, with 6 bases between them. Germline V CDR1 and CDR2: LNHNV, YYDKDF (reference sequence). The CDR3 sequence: CATSRERSNSPLHF. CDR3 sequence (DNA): TGTGCCACCAGCAGAGAACGGTCTAATTCACCCCTCCACTTT.

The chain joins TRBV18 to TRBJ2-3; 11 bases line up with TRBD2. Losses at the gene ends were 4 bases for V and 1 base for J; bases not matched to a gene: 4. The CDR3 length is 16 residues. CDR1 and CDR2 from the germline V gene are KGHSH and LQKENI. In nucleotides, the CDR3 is TGTGCCAGCTCACTTAAGACTAGCGGGGGCACAGATACGCAGTATTTT. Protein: CASSLKTSGGTDTQYF.

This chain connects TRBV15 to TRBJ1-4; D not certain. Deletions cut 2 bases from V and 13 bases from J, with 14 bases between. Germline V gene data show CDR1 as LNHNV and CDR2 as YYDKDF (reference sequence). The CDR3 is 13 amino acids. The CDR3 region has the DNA TGTGCCACCAGCAGACCCCCAGGCTATCGACTGTTTTTT. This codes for CATSRPPGYRLFF.

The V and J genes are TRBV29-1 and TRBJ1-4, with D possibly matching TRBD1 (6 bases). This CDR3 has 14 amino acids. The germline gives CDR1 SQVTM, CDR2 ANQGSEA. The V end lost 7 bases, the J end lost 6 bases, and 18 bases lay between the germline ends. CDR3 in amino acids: CSALGGAQDEKLFF. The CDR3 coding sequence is TGCAGCGCCCTCGGGGGGGCGCAGGATGAAAAACTGTTTTTT. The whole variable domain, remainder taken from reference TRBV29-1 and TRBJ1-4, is SAVISQKPSRDICQRGTSLTIQCQVDSQVTMMFWYRQQPGQSLTLIATANQGSEATYESGFVIDKFPISRPNLTFSTLTVSNMSPEDSSIYLCSALGGAQDEKLFFGSGTQLSVL.

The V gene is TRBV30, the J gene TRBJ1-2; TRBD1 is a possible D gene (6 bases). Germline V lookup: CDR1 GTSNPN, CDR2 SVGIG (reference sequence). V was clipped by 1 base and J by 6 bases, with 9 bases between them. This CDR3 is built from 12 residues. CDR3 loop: CAWSDYRDGYTF. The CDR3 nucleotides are TGTGCCTGGAGTGATTACAGGGATGGCTACACCTTC.

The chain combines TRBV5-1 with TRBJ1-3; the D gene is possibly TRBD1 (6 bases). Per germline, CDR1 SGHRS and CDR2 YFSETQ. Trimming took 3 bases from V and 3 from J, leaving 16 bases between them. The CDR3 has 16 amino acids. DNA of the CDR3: TGCGCCAGCAGCTCCGATCCAGGGGTTAGTGGAAACACCATATATTTT. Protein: CASSSDPGVSGNTIYF.

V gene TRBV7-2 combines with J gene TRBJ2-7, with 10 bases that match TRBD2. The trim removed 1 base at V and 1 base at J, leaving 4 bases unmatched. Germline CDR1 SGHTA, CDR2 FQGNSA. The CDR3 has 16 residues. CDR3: CASSLGGSGGSYEQYF. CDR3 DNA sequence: TGTGCCAGCAGCTTAGGAGGTAGCGGGGGGTCCTACGAGCAGTACTTC.

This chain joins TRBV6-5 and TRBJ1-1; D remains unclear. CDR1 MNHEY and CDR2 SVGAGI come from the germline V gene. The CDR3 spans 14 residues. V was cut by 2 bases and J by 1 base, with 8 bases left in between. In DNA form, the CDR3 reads TGTGCCAGCAGTTACAGGGAGGCGAACACTGAAGCTTTCTTT. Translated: CASSYREANTEAFF.

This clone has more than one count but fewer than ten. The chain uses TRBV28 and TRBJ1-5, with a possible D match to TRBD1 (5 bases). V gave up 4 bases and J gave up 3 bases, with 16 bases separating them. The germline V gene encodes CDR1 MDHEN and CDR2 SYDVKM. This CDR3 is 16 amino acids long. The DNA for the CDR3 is TGTGCCAGCAGTTGGTCGAGGACATCCCCCAATCAGCCCCAGCATTTT. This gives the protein CASSWSRTSPNQPQHF.

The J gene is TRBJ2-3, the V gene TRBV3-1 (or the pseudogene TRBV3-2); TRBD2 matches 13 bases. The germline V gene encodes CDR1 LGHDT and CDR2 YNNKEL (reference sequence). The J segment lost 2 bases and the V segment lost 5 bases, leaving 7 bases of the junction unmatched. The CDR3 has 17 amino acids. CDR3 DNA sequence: TGTGCCAGCAGCTTTCGGACTAGCGGGGGCCCCACAGATACGCAGTATTTT. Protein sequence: CASSFRTSGGPTDTQYF.

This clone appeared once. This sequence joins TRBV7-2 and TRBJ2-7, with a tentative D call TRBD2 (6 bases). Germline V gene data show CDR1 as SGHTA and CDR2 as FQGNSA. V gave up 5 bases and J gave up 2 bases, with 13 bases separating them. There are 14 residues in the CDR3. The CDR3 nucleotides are TGTGCCAGCAGCGTTGGAGGGGTGGCCTACGAGCAGTACTTC. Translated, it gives CASSVGGVAYEQYF.

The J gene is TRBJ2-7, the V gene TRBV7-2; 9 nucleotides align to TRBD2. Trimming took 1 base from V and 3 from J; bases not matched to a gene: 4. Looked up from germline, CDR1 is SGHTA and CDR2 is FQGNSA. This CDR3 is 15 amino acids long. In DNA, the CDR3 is TGTGCCAGCAGCTTAGGCGGGACTAGCTACTACGAGCAGTACTTC. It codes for CASSLGGTSYYEQYF.

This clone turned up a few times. The CDR3 DNA reads as TGTGCCAGTGACGAAGGGGGGGGGAATCAGCCCCAGCATTTT. As protein: CASDEGGGNQPQHF. This chain uses TRBV19 with TRBJ1-5; TRBD1 might be the D (6 bases). Germline CDR1 LNHDA, CDR2 SQIVND (reference sequence). The ends were cut back, 8 bases at V and 4 bases at J, with 15 bases in the middle. The CDR3 covers 14 residues.

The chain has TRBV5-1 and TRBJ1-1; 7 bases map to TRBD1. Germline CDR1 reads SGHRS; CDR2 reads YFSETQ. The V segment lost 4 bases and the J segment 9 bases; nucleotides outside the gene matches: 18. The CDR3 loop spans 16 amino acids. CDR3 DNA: TGCGCCAGCAGCCTGGATCCAGCAGGACAGGCTGGAAAAGCTTTCTTT. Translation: CASSLDPAGQAGKAFF.